This T cell receptor (beta chain) was profiled in a study of PD-1 blockade in classical Hodgkin lymphoma. TCRdb keeps only in-frame clones here, not all; method: immunoSEQ multiplex PCR. The sample includes fewer than 90,000 clones, under 95% of them seen just once. Following autologous stem cell transplantation, relapse occurred in every patient, and exposure to brentuximab vedotin varied. CDR1 and CDR2 (germline): MNHEY, SMNVEV (reference sequence). The CDR3 runs to 13 residues. V was clipped by 0 bases and J by 3 bases, with 2 bases between them. The chain joins TRBV27 to TRBJ2-2; D is undetermined. The source of this sequence is a human donor with classical Hodgkin lymphoma. This material consisted of peripheral blood mononuclear cells (PBMCs), taken at baseline. The CDR3 reads CASSLSDTGELFF. In nucleotides, the CDR3 is TGTGCCAGCAGTTTATCGGACACCGGGGAGCTGTTTTTT.